These T cell receptor beta chains were read from a single sample in a study of cytomegalovirus exposure and HLA in healthy donors. Produced via immunoSEQ multiplex PCR; TCRdb's table is partial and in-frame only. The sample has approximately 110,000 clones; around 73% are singletons. The sequenced material came from PBMCs. These receptors originate from a man in his 60s in good health and CMV-seropositive. CDR3s include the opening cysteine and the closing phenylalanine or tryptophan. A D gene is named only where the DNA matches it firmly. Only part of the rows carry a size: once, few, many, or a class if the clone is expanded.

>TRBV19|NA|NA|TRBJ1-6
TGTGCCAGTAGTGTTGACAGAAATTCACCCCTCCACTTT
CASSVDRNSPLHF
>TRBV7-2|NA|NA|TRBJ2-4
TGTGCCAGCAGCTTTGGATCAGACAGAGGACAAAACATTCAGTACTTC
CASSFGSDRGQNIQYF
>TRBV19|NA|TRBD1|TRBJ2-2
TGTGCCAGTAGTATAGGTTGGGACAGGGGGACCGGGGAGCTGTTTTTT
CASSIGWDRGTGELFF
>TRBV7-2|NA|NA|TRBJ2-3
TGTGCCAGCAGCTTCTTTGCGGGCACAGATACGCAGTATTTT
CASSFFAGTDTQYF
>TRBV19|NA|TRBD2|TRBJ2-4
TGTGCCAGTAGCGGGACTAGCGGGGGGTATAGCCAAAACATTCAGTACTTC
CASSGTSGGYSQNIQYF
>TRBV5-1|once|NA|TRBJ2-5
TGCGCCAGCAGCCACGTAGCACAGGTGGGGGAGACCCAGTACTTC
CASSHVAQVGETQYF
>TRBV6-6|NA|NA|TRBJ1-5
TGTGCCAGCAGTTACCCCGGAGGAGGTCAGCCCCAGCATTTT
CASSYPGGGQPQHF
>TRBV6-1|NA|NA|TRBJ1-2
TGTGCCAGCAGTGAAATAGGAGGGACTGGCTACACCTTC
CASSEIGGTGYTF
>TRBV5-4|NA|TRBD2|TRBJ2-3
TGTGCCAGCAGCCCCAGGACTAGCGGGGGGGAAGATACGCAGTATTTT
CASSPRTSGGEDTQYF
>TRBV2|NA|TRBD2|TRBJ2-7
TGTGCCAGCAGTCCCAGCGGGGGACCCATTTACGAGCAGTACTTC
CASSPSGGPIYEQYF
>TRBV7-9|NA|TRBD2|TRBJ2-2
TGTGCCAGCAGCTTACTGAGCGGGGTGAACACCGGGGAGCTGTTTTTT
CASSLLSGVNTGELFF
>TRBV19|NA|NA|TRBJ1-5
TGTGCCAGTAATGGGGGATCGGGGGTCAGGGCCCAGCATTTT
CASNGGSGVRAQHF
>TRBV7-9|NA|NA|TRBJ2-3
TGTGCCAGCAGCCCAAAAAGAAACAAGGACATACAGGGGTATTTT
CASSPKRNKDIQGYF
>TRBV6-6|NA|NA|TRBJ2-7
TGTGCCAGCAGTTCTTCCGGCTACGAGCAGTACTTC
CASSSSGYEQYF
>TRBV9|NA|NA|TRBJ2-3
TGTGCCAGCAGCGGTCCAGGGAGCACAGATACGCAGTATTTT
CASSGPGSTDTQYF
>TRBV6-5|NA|TRBD2|TRBJ2-7
TGTGCCAGCAGTTTGACTAGCGGGGAGTGGGAGCAGTACTTC
CASSLTSGEWEQYF
>TRBV30|NA|TRBD1|TRBJ2-1
TGTGCCTGGAGTGGACGGACAGGGGTGGGTGAGCAGTTCTTC
CAWSGRTGVGEQFF
>TRBV25-1|NA|NA|TRBJ1-6
TGTGCCAGCAGTTTTAGGCGGAATTCACCCCTCCACTTT
CASSFRRNSPLHF
>TRBV6-1|few|NA|TRBJ2-5
TGTGCCAGCAGTGGAGGGTTGGGTAAGGTGGGCGAGACCCAGTACTTC
CASSGGLGKVGETQYF
>TRBV29-1|once|NA|TRBJ2-6
TGCAGCGCTCCTCCGGGGGACTCTGGGGCCAACGTCCTGACTTTC
CSAPPGDSGANVLTF
>TRBV6-5|NA|NA|TRBJ2-7
TGTGCCAGCAGTTACTCCCGTTCCGAGTCCTACGAGCAGTACTTC
CASSYSRSESYEQYF
>TRBV2|once|TRBD1|TRBJ1-2
TGTGCCAGCAAGAGGGCCCTGATAACCTGGACAGGGGATAAATGGTTAAACTATGGCTACACCTTC
CASKRALITWTGDKWLNYGYTF
>TRBV15|few|NA|TRBJ1-5
TGTGCCACCAGCAGAGACAGGTATCAGCCCCAGCATTTT
CATSRDRYQPQHF
>TRBV28|NA|NA|TRBJ1-6
TGTGCCAGCCTCAACGGACAGTCCGATTATAATTCACCCCTCCACTTT
CASLNGQSDYNSPLHF
>TRBV5-8|few|NA|TRBJ2-7
TGTGCCAGCACACCTCTCCCGGGGGAGCAGTACTTC
CASTPLPGEQYF
>TRBV6-6|NA|NA|TRBJ2-5
TGTGCCAGCAGCCAGACACAAGAGACCCAGTACTTC
CASSQTQETQYF
>TRBV5-1|NA|TRBD2|TRBJ2-3
TGCGCCAGCAGCTTGGCTAGCGGGGATGCAGATACGCAGTATTTT
CASSLASGDADTQYF
>TRBV7-8|NA|NA|TRBJ2-5
TGTGCCAGCAGCTTAGGGGCCCAGGAGACCCAGTACTTC
CASSLGAQETQYF
>TRBV29-1|NA|NA|TRBJ2-3
TGCAGCGGTATCAGAGATACGCAGTATTTT
CSGIRDTQYF
>TRBV27|NA|NA|TRBJ1-1
TGTGCCAGCAGTTTACTGGGCGTGAACACTGAAGCTTTCTTT
CASSLLGVNTEAFF
>TRBV5-1|NA|TRBD2|TRBJ2-3
TGCGCCAGCACCCCACTAGCGGGGGGGCCATCGGGAGATACGCAGTATTTT
CASTPLAGGPSGDTQYF
>TRBV19|NA|NA|TRBJ1-1
TGTGCCAGTAGTATTGGCGACACACAGAACACTGAAGCTTTCTTT
CASSIGDTQNTEAFF